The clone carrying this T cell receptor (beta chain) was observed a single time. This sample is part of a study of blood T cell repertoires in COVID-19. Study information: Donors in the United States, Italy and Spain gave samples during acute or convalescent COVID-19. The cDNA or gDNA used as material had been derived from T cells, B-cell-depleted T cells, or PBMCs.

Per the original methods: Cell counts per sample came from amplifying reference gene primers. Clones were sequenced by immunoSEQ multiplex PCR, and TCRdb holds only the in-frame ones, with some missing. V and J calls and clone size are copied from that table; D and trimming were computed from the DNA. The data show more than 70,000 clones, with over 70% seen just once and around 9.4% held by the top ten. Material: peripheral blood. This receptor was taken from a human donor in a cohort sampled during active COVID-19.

The CDR3 bases are TGTGCCAGCAGTTTAGTGGATCGGGTTGGACAGTTTTTT. It specifies CASSLVDRVGQFF. The chain links TRBV12-3 or TRBV12-4 to TRBJ1-4, with D maybe TRBD1 (5 bases). The CDR3 consists of 13 residues. Trimming took off 1 base at V and 16 bases at J, with 16 bases between the two ends.